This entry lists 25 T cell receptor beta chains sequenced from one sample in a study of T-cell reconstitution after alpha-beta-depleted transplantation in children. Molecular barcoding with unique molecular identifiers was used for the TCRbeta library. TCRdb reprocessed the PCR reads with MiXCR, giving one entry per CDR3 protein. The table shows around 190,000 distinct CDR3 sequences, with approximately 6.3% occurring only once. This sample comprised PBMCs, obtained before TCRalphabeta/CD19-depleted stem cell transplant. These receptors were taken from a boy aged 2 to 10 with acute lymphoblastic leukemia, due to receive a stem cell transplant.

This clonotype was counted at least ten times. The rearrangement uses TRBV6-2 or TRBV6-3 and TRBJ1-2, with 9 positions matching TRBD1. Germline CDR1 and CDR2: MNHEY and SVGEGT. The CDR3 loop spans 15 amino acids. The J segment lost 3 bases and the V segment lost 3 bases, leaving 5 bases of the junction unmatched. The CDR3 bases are TGTGCCAGCAGTTATCCGGGACAGGGATACTATGGCTACACCTTC. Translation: CASSYPGQGYYGYTF.

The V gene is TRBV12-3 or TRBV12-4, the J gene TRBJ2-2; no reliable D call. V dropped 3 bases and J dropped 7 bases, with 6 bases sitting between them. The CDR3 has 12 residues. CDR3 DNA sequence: TGTGCCAGCAGTTTTTCCCTCGGGGAGCTGTTTTTT. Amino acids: CASSFSLGELFF.

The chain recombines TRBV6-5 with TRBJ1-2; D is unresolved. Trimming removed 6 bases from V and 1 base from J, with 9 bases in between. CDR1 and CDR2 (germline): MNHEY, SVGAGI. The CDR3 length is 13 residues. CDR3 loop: CASRPTYNYGYTF. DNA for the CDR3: TGTGCCAGCAGGCCGACGTATAACTATGGCTACACCTTC.

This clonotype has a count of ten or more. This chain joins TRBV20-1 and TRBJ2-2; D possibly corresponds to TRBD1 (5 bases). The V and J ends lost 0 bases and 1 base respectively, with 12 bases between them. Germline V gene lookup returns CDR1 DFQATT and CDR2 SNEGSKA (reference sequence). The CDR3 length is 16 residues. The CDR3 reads CSARDLGRVNTGELFF. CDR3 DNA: TGCAGTGCTAGAGATCTCGGCAGGGTGAACACCGGGGAGCTGTTTTTT.

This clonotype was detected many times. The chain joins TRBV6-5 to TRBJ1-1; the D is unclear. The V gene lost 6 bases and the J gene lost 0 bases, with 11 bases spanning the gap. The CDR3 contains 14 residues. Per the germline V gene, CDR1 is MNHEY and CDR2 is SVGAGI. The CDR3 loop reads CASRNRTVNTEAFF. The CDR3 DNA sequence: TGTGCCAGCAGAAACCGGACGGTGAACACTGAAGCTTTCTTT.

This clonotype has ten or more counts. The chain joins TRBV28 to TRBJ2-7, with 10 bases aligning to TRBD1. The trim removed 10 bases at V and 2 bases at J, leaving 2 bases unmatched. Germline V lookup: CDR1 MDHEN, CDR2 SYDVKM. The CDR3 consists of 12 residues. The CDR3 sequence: CATDRGPYEQYF. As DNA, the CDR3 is TGTGCCACCGACAGGGGGCCCTACGAGCAGTACTTC. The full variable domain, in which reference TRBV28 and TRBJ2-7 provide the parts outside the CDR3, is DVKVTQSSRYLVKRTGEKVFLECVQDMDHENMFWYRQDPGLGLRLIYFSYDVKMKEKGDIPEGYSVSREKKERFSLILESASTNQTSMYLCATDRGPYEQYFGPGTRLTVT.

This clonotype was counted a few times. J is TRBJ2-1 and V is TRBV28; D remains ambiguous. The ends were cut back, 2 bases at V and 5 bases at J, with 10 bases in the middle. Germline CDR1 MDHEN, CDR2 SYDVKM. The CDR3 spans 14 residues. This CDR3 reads CASSLEVADNEQFF. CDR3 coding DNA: TGTGCCAGCAGTTTAGAGGTCGCGGACAATGAGCAGTTCTTC.

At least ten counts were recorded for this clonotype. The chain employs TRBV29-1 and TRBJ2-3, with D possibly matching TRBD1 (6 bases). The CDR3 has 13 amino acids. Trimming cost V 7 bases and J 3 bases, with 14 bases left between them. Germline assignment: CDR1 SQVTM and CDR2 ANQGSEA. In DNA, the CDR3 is TGCAGCGGACGAGGGGGTCGGACAGATACGCAGTATTTT. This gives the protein CSGRGGRTDTQYF.

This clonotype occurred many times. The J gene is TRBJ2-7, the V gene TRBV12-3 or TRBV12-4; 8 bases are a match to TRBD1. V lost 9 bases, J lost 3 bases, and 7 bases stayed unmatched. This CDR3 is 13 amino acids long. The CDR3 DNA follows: TGTGCCAGTTCGACAGGGGTGGACTACGAGCAGTACTTC. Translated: CASSTGVDYEQYF.

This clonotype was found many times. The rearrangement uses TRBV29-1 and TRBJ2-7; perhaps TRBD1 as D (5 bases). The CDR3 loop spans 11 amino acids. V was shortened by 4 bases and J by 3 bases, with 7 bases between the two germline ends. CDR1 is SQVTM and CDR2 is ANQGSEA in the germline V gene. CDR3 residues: CSVAQGYEQYF. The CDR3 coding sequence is TGCAGCGTTGCCCAGGGCTACGAGCAGTACTTC.

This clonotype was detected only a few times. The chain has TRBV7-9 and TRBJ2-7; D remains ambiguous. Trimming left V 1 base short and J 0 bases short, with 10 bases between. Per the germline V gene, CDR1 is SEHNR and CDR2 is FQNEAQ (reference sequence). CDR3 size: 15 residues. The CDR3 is CASSLVGLGSYEQYF. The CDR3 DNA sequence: TGTGCCAGCAGCTTAGTTGGGCTCGGCTCCTACGAGCAGTACTTC.

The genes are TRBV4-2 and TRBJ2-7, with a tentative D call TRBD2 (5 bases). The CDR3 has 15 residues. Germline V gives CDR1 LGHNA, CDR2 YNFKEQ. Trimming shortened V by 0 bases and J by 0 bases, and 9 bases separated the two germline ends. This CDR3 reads CASSQDNRGSYEQYF. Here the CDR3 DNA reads TGTGCCAGCAGCCAAGATAACCGGGGCTCCTACGAGCAGTACTTC.

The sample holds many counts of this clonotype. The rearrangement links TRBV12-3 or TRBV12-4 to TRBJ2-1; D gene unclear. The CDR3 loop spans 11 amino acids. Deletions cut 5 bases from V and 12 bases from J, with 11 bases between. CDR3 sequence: CASSEWGLQFF. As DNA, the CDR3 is TGTGCCAGCAGTGAGTGGGGATTGCAGTTCTTC.

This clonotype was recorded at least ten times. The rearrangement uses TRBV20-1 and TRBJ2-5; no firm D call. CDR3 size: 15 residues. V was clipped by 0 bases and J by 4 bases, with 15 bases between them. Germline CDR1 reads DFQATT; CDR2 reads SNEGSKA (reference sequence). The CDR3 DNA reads TGCAGTGCTAGAGAGGTCGGGTCGGCTAGAGAGACCCAGTACTTC. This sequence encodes CSAREVGSARETQYF.

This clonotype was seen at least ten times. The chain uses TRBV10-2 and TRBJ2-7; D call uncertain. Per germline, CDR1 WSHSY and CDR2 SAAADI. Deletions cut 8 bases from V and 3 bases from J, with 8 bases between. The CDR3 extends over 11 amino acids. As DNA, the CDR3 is TGCGCCAGCTCGGGCATCTACGAGCAGTACTTC. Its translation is CASSGIYEQYF.

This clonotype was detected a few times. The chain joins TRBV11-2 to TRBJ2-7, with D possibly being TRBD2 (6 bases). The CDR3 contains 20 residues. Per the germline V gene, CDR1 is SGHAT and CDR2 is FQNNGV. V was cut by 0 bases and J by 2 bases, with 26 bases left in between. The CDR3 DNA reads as TGTGCCAGCAGCTTAGATGCCTCGGGACTCTCGAAAACGGGACCCTACGAGCAGTACTTC. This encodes CASSLDASGLSKTGPYEQYF.

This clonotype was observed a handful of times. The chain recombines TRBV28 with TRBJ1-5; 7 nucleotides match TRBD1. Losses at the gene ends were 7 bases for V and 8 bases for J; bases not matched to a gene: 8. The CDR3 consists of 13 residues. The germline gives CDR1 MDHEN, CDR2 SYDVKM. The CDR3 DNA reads TGTGCCAGCACCTTGGGAGGGGGCGAGCCCCAGCATTTT. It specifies CASTLGGGEPQHF.

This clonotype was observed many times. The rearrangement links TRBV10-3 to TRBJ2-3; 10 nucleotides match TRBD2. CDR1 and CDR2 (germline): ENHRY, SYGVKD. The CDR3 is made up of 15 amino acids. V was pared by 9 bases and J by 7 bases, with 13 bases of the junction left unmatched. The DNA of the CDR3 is TGTGCCATTGGTCTAGCGGGGGATCAATACAATACGCAGTATTTT. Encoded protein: CAIGLAGDQYNTQYF.

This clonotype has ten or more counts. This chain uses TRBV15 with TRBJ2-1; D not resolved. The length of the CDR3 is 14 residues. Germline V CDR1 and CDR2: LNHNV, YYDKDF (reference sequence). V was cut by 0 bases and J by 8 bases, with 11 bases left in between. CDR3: CATSRESALDEQFF. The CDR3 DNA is TGTGCCACCAGCAGAGAATCGGCCCTCGATGAGCAGTTCTTC. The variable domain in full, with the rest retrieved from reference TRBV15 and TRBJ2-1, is DAMVIQNPRYQVTQFGKPVTLSCSQTLNHNVMYWYQQKSSQAPKLLFHYYDKDFNNEADTPDNFQSRRPNTSFCFLDIRSPGLGDTAMYLCATSRESALDEQFFGPGTRLTVL.

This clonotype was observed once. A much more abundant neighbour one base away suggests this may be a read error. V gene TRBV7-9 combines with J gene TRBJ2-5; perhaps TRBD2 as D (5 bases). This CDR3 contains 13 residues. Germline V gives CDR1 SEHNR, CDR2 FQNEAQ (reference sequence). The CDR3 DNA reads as TGTGCCAGCAGCTTGCCTAGCAAAGAGGCCCAGTACTTC. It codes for CASSLPSKEAQYF.

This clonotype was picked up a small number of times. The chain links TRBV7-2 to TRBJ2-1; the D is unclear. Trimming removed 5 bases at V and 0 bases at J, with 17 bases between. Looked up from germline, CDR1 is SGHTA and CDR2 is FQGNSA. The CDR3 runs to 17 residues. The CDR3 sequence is CASSPGLRARSYNEQFF. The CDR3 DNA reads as TGTGCCAGCAGCCCCGGATTGCGCGCCCGCTCCTACAATGAGCAGTTCTTC.

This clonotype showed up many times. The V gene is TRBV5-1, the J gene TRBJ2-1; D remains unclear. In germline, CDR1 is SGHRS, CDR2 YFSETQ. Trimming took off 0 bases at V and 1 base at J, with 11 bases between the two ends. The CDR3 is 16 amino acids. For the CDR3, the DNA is TGCGCCAGCAGCTTGGGACCTCGACCTTCCTACAATGAGCAGTTCTTC. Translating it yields CASSLGPRPSYNEQFF.

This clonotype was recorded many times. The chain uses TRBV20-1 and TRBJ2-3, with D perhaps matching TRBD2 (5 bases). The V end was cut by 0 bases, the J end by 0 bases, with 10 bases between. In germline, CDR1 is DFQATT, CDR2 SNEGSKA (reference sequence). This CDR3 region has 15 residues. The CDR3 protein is CSARDFRGSTDTQYF. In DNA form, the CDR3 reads TGCAGTGCTAGAGATTTTCGGGGAAGCACAGATACGCAGTATTTT.

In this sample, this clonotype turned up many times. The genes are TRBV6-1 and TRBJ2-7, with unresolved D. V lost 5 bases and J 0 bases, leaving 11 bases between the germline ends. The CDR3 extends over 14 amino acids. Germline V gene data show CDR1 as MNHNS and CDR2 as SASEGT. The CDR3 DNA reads TGTGCCAGCAGTCGAACTGCATTCTCCTACGAGCAGTACTTC. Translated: CASSRTAFSYEQYF.

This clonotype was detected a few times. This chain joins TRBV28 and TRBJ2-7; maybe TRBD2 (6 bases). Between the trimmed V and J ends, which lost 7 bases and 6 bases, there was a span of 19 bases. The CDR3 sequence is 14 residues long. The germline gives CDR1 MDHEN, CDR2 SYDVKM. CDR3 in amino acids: CASTLTALGGEQYF. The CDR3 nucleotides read TGTGCCAGCACCCTGACCGCCCTGGGGGGCGAGCAGTACTTC.